This T cell receptor (beta chain) was recorded in a study of blood T cell repertoires in COVID-19. Study-level background: PBMCs, B-cell-depleted T cells, or T cells provided the cDNA or gDNA that made up the material.

Seattle patient enrollment occurred during active infection, with longitudinal follow-up thereafter. Germline V CDR1 and CDR2: SGHTA, FQGNSA. V trimming: 3 bases; J trimming: 2 bases; junction bases outside the gene matches: 5. This CDR3 has 16 amino acids. Using immunoSEQ multiplex PCR, the repertoire was profiled, and TCRdb retains in-frame clones only, with some absent. This sample has 200,000 to 250,000 clones, with approximately 85% found just once. Input material: peripheral blood. The genes are TRBV7-2 and TRBJ2-2; TRBD1 agrees at 8 bases. The TCR comes from a woman between 65 and 79 years old with COVID-19, enrolled during active disease. CDR3 bases: TGTGCCAGCAGCTTCCAGGGGGCTAGAAACACCGGGGAGCTGTTTTTT. It encodes CASSFQGARNTGELFF. Looking up the rest from reference TRBV7-2 and TRBJ2-2 gives the full variable domain: GAGVSQSPSNKVTEKGKDVELRCDPISGHTALYWYRQSLGQGLEFLIYFQGNSAPDKSGLPSDRFSAERTGGSVSTLTIQRTQQEDSAVYLCASSFQGARNTGELFFGEGSRLTVL.